This TCR beta chain was captured by sequencing in a study of blood T cell repertoires in COVID-19. Study information: T cells, B-cell-depleted T cells, or PBMCs supplied cDNA or gDNA.

As processed by the authors: Amplified reference gene primers provided the basis for estimating nucleated cell counts. Method: immunoSEQ multiplex PCR; TCRdb's copy keeps in-frame clones and lacks some. The V and J calls and clone size were taken over from that table, and D and trimming were inferred from the DNA. This sample has 65,000 to 70,000 clones, with about 81% found just once. Per the germline V gene, CDR1 is MNHEY and CDR2 is SVGAGI. The CDR3 is 13 amino acids. The germline V and J ends were trimmed by 7 bases and 3 bases, with 12 bases remaining between them. V is TRBV6-5 and J is TRBJ1-2; perhaps TRBD1 as D (5 bases). The receptor's source is a human donor in a cohort sampled during active COVID-19. Specimen: peripheral blood. The CDR3 reads CASKTQADYGYTF. The CDR3 DNA is TGTGCCAGCAAAACACAGGCGGACTATGGCTACACCTTC.